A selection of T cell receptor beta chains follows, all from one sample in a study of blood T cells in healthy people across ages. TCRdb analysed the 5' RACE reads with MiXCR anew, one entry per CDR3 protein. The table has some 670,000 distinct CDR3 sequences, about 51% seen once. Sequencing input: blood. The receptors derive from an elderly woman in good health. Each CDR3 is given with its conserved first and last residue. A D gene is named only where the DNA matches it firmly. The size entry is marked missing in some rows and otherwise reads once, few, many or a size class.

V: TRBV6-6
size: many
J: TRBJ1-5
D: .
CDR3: CASSYLFQPQHF
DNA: TGTGCCAGCAGTTACCTCTTCCAGCCCCAGCATTTT

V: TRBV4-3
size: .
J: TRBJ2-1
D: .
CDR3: CASSPYGTNNEQFF
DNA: TGCGCCAGCAGCCCCTACGGCACGAACAATGAGCAGTTCTTC

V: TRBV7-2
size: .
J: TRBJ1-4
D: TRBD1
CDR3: CASSPGTGRVEKLFF
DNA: TGTGCCAGCAGCCCGGGGACAGGGCGGGTTGAAAAACTGTTTTTT

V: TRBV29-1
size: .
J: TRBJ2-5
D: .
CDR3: CSVGKGVQETQYF
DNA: TGCAGCGTTGGCAAAGGGGTCCAAGAGACCCAGTACTTC

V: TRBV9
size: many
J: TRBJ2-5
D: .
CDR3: CASSGTGTRQETQYF
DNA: TGTGCCAGCAGCGGTACCGGGACAAGACAAGAGACCCAGTACTTC

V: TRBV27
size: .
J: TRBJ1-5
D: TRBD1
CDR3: CASSLRGQGGNQPQHF
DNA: TGTGCCAGCAGTTTAAGGGGACAGGGAGGCAATCAGCCCCAGCATTTT

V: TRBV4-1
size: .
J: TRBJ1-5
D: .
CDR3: CASSQGAGPGNQPQHF
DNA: TGCGCCAGCAGCCAGGGTGCAGGCCCGGGGAATCAGCCCCAGCATTTT

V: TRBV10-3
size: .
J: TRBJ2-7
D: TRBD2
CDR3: CAIQAGGSSYEQYF
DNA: TGTGCCATCCAAGCGGGGGGGAGCTCCTACGAGCAGTACTTC

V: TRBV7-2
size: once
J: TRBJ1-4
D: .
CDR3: CASSLVGPMGEKLFF
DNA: TGTGCCAGCAGCTTAGTGGGGCCGATGGGTGAAAAACTGTTTTTT

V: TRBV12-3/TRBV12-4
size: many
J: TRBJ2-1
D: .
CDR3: CASRDQGAYNEQFF
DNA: TGTGCCAGCCGCGATCAGGGTGCCTACAATGAGCAGTTCTTC

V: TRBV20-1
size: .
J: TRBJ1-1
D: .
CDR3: CSLQIGDKNTEAFF
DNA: TGCAGCCTCCAAATAGGGGACAAGAACACTGAAGCTTTCTTT

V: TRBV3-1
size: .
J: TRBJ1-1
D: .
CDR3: CATSHTNTEAFF
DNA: TGTGCCACCAGCCACACGAACACTGAAGCTTTCTTT

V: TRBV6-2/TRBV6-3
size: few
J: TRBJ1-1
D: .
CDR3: CASTPAGVNTEAFF
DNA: TGTGCCAGCACCCCGGCGGGGGTAAACACTGAAGCTTTCTTT

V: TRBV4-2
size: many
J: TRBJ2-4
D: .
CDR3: CASSQESGRAKNIQYF
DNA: TGTGCCAGCAGCCAAGAGAGTGGTCGAGCCAAAAACATTCAGTACTTC

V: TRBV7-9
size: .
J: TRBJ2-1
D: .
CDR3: CASSLSGASYNEQFF
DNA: TGTGCCAGCAGCTTATCGGGGGCCTCCTACAATGAGCAGTTCTTC

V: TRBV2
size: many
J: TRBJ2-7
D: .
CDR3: CASSEMGWAVTSYEQYF
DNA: TGTGCCAGCAGTGAGATGGGTTGGGCGGTGACGTCCTACGAGCAGTACTTC

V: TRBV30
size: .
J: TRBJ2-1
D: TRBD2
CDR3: CAWSGGLAGNSYNEQFF
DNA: TGTGCCTGGAGTGGGGGACTAGCGGGAAACTCCTACAATGAGCAGTTCTTC

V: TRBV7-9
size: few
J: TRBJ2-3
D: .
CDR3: CASSNPERTDTQYF
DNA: TGTGCCAGCAGCAACCCTGAGCGCACAGATACGCAGTATTTT

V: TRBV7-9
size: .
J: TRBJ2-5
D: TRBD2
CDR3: CASSSLGTSGGETQYF
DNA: TGTGCCAGCAGTTCTCTTGGGACTAGCGGGGGGGAGACCCAGTACTTC

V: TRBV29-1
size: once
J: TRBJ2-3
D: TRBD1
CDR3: CSAQTGGEGADTQYF
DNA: TGCAGCGCCCAGACAGGGGGCGAGGGGGCAGATACGCAGTATTTT

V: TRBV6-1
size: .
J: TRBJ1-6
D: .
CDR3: CASSERVSPLHF
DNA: TGTGCCAGCAGTGAAAGGGTTTCACCCCTCCACTTT

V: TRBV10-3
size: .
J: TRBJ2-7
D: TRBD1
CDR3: CAIFDRDRTYEQYF
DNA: TGTGCCATCTTTGACCGGGACAGAACATACGAGCAGTACTTC

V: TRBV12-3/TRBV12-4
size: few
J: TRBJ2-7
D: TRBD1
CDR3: CASSRQGYNEQYF
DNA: TGTGCCAGCAGCAGACAGGGCTACAATGAGCAGTACTTC

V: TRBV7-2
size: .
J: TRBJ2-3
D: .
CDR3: CASSFKVSDTQYF
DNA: TGTGCCAGCAGCTTTAAGGTCAGCGATACGCAGTATTTT

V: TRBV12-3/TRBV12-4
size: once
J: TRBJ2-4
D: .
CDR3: CASRPSHRNIQYF
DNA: TGTGCCAGCAGGCCTTCCCACAGGAACATTCAGTACTTC

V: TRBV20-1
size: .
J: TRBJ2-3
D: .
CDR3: CSARLRADTQYF
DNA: TGCAGTGCTAGACTCAGGGCGGATACGCAGTATTTT

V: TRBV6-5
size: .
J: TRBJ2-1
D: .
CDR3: CATKRGWERVGNEQFF
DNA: TGTGCCACCAAACGGGGATGGGAAAGGGTGGGCAATGAGCAGTTCTTC

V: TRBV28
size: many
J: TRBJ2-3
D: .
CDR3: CASRIGPAIDTQYF
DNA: TGTGCCAGCAGGATAGGACCGGCTATAGATACGCAGTATTTT

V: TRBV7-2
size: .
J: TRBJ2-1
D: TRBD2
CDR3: CASSPPSGYHNEQFF
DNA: TGTGCCAGCAGCCCCCCTAGCGGGTATCACAATGAGCAGTTCTTC

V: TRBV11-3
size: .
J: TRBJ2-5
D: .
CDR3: CASSLDSAQETQYF
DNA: TGTGCCAGCAGCTTAGATTCGGCTCAAGAGACCCAGTACTTC

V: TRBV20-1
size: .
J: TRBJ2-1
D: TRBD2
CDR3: CSARVSLAGNSEQFF
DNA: TGCAGTGCTAGAGTGTCTCTAGCGGGGAACTCCGAGCAGTTCTTC

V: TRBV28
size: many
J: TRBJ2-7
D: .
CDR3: CASAPTGDSYEQYF
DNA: TGTGCCAGCGCTCCAACAGGCGACTCCTACGAGCAGTACTTC

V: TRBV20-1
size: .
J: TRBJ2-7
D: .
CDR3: CSAPRSTGDEQYF
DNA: TGCAGTGCTCCGCGGTCGACCGGGGACGAGCAGTACTTC